This TCR beta chain was sequenced for a study of technical replicates of blood from four donors. From germline, CDR1 is SGHTA and CDR2 FQGNSA. V dropped 7 bases and J dropped 4; count of bases not matched to a gene: 18. CDR3 length: 18 amino acids. Method: immunoSEQ multiplex PCR; TCRdb's copy keeps in-frame clones and lacks some. The sample has about 82,000 clones, 90% to 95% seen once. The sequence was obtained from a human donor in good health. Source material: T cells isolated from PBMCs. V gene TRBV7-2 combines with J gene TRBJ2-2; 7 bases fit TRBD2. This CDR3 reads CASTRPGGRGRSTGELFF. In DNA form, the CDR3 reads TGTGCCAGCACCCGTCCTGGGGGGAGGGGTCGTAGCACCGGGGAGCTGTTTTTT. Variable domain in full (rest from reference TRBV7-2 and TRBJ2-2): GAGVSQSPSNKVTEKGKDVELRCDPISGHTALYWYRQSLGQGLEFLIYFQGNSAPDKSGLPSDRFSAERTGGSVSTLTIQRTQQEDSAVYLCASTRPGGRGRSTGELFFGEGSRLTVL.